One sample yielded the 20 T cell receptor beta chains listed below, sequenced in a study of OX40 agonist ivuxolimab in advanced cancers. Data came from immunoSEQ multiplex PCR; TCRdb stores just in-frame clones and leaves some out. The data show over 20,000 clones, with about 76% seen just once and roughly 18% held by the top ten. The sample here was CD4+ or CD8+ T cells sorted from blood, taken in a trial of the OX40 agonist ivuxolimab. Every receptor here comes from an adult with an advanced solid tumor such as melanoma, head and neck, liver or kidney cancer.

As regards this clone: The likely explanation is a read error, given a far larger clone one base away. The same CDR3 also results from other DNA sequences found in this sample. CDR3 nucleotides: TGCGCCAGCAGCCGAGGGCAAGGTACGGGTGAGCAGTACTTC. This gives the protein CASSRGQGTGEQYF. This chain connects TRBV4-1 to TRBJ2-7; D might be TRBD2 (5 bases). Germline CDR1 and CDR2: MGHRA and YSYEKL. This CDR3 is 14 amino acids long. V was shortened by 4 bases and J by 7 bases, with 17 bases between the two germline ends.

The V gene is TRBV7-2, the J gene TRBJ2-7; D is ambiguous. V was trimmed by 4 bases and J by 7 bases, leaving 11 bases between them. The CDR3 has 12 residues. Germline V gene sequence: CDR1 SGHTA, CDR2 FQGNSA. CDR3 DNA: TGTGCCAGCAGCTCCATCATACGGGAGCAGTACTTC. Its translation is CASSSIIREQYF.

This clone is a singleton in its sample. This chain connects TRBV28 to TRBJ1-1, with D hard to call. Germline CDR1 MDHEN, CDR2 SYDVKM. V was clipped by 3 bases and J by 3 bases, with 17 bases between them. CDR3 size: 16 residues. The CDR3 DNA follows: TGTGCCAGCAGTTTGGGGTTGGGGTATTACGACACTGAAGCTTTCTTT. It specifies CASSLGLGYYDTEAFF.

The CDR3 reads CASSLILGRANTGELFF. The CDR3 nucleotides read TGTGCCAGCAGCTTAATCTTAGGCAGGGCGAACACCGGGGAGCTGTTTTTT. J is TRBJ2-2 and V is TRBV7-2, with D possibly being TRBD1 (5 bases). Germline V gene data show CDR1 as SGHTA and CDR2 as FQGNSA. V was cut by 2 bases and J by 0 bases, with 13 bases left in between. This CDR3 spans 17 amino acids.

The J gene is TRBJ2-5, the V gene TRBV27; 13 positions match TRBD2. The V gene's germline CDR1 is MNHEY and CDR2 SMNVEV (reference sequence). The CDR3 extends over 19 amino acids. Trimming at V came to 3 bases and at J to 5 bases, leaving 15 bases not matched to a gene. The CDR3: CASSFCQRGTSGKGETQYF. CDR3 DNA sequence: TGTGCCAGCAGTTTTTGTCAAAGGGGGACTAGCGGGAAGGGGGAGACCCAGTACTTC.

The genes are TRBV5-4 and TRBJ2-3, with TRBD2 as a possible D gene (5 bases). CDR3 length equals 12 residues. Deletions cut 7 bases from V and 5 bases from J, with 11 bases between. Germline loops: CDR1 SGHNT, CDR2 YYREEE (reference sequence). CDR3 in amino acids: CASRPRGDTQYF. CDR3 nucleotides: TGTGCCAGCCGACCCCGGGGAGATACGCAGTATTTT.

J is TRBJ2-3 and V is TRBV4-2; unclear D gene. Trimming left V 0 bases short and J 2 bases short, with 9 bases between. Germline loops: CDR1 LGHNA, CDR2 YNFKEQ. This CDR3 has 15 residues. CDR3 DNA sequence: TGTGCCAGCAGCCAAGAAGGCCAGAACACAGATACGCAGTATTTT. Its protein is CASSQEGQNTDTQYF.

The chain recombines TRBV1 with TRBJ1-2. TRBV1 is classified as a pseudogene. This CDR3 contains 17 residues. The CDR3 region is CTSSQDHRGKANYGYTF. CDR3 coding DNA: TGCACCAGCAGCCAAGATCATCGCGGAAAAGCTAACTATGGCTACACCTTC.

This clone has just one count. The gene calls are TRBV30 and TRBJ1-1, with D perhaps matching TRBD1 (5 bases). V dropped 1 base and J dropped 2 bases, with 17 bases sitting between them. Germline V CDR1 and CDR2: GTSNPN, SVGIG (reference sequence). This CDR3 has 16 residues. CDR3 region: CAWSGWGSPGNTEAFF. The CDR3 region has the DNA TGTGCCTGGAGTGGTTGGGGGTCCCCCGGTAACACTGAAGCTTTCTTT.

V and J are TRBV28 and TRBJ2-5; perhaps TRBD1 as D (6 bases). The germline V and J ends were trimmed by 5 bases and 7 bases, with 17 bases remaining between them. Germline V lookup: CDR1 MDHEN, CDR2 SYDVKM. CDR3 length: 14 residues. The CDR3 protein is CASSIQGSSGTQYF. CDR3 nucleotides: TGTGCCAGCAGTATACAGGGATCCTCTGGGACCCAGTACTTC.

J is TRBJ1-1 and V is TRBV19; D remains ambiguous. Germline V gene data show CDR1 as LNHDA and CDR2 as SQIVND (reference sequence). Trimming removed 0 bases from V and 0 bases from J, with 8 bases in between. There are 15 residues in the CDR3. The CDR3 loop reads CASSIDSYMNTEAFF. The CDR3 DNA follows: TGTGCCAGTAGTATAGATAGCTACATGAACACTGAAGCTTTCTTT.

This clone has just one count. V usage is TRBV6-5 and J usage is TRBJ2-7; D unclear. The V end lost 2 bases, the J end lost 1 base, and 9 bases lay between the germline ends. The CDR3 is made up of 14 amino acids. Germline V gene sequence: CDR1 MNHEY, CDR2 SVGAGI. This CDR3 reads CASSYGQASYEQYF. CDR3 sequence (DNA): TGTGCCAGCAGTTACGGGCAGGCTTCCTACGAGCAGTACTTC.

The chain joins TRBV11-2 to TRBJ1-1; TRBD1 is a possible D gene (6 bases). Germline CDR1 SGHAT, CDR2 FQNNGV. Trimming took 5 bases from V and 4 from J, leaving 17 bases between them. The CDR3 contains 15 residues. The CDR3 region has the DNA TGTGCCAGCAGCACCCGGACGGGAGGGGGCACTGAAGCTTTCTTT. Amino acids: CASSTRTGGGTEAFF.

CDR3 residues: CASSILGSVYEQYF. CDR3 nucleotides: TGTGCCAGTAGTATTTTGGGAAGTGTGTACGAGCAGTACTTC. The chain recombines TRBV19 with TRBJ2-7, with D uncertain. V was clipped by 3 bases and J by 4 bases, with 13 bases between them. The CDR3 length is 14 residues. Germline CDR1 LNHDA, CDR2 SQIVND (reference sequence).

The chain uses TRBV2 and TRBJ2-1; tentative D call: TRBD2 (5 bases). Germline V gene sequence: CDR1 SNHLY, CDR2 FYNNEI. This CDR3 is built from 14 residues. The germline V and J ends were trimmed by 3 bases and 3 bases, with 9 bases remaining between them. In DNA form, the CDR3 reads TGTGCCAGCAGTGATCCGGGGATCTACAATGAGCAGTTCTTC. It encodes CASSDPGIYNEQFF.

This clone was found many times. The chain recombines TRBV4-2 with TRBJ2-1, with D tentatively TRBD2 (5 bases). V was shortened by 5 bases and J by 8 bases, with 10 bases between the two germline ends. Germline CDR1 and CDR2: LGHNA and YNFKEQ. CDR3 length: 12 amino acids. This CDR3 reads CASSLLGDEQFF. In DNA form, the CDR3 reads TGTGCCAGCAGCTTGCTCGGGGATGAGCAGTTCTTC.

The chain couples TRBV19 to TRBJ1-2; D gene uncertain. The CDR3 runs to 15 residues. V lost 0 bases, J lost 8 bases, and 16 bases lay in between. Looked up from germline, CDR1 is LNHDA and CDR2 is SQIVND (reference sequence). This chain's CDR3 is CASSIDQRTGLGYTF. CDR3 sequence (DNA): TGTGCCAGTAGTATAGATCAACGGACCGGCTTGGGCTACACCTTC.

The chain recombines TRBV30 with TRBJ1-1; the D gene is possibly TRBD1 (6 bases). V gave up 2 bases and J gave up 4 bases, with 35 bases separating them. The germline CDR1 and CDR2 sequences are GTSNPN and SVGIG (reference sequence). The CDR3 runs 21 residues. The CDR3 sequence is CAWSRDIAGRLGSRRFTEAFF. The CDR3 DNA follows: TGTGCCTGGAGTCGGGACATCGCAGGGAGATTGGGGTCGAGGAGATTCACTGAAGCTTTCTTT.

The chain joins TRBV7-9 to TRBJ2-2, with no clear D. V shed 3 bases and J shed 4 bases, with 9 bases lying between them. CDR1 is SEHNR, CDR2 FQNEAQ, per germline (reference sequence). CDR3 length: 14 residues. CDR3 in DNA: TGTGCCAGCAGCTTCCCGTCAGGCACCGGGGAGCTGTTTTTT. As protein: CASSFPSGTGELFF. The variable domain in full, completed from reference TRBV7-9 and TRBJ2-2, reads DTGVSQNPRHKITKRGQNVTFRCDPISEHNRLYWYRQTLGQGPEFLTYFQNEAQLEKSRLLSDRFSAERPKGSFSTLEIQRTEQGDSAMYLCASSFPSGTGELFFGEGSRLTVL.

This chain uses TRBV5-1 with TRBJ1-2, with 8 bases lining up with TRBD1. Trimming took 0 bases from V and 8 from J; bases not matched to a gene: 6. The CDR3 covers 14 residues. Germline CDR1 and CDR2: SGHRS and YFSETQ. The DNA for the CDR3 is TGCGCCAGCAGCTTGGCCGGGACAGGAGGGGGCTACACCTTC. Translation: CASSLAGTGGGYTF.